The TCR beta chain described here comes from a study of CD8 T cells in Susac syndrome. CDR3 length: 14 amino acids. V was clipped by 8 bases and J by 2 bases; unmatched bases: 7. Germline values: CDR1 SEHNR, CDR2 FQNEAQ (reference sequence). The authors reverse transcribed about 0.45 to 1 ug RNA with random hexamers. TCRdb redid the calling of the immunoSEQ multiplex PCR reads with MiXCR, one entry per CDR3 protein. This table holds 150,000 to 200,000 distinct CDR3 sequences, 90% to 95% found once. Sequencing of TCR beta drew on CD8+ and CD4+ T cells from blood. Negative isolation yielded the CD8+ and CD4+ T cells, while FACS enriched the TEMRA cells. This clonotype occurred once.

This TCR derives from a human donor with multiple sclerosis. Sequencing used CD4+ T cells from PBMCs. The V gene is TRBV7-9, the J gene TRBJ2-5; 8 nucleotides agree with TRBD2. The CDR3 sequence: CASQRGTQQETQYF. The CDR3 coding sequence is TGTGCCAGCCAGCGGGGGACGCAGCAAGAGACCCAGTACTTC.